This TCR beta chain stems from a study of HIV-infected patients and healthy controls (dated by TCRdb to the mid-2010s). Regarding the study in general: The study asked whether deep sequencing of the TCR repertoire from small blood samples of HIV patients could detect immune perturbation and reconstitution. The research as a whole found: Both the Jaccard index and the count of highly shared sequences showed that healthy controls shared more CDR3s between individuals than HIV+ patients did. Differing numbers of distinct sequences in patients and controls hindered comparison, and size-matching assigned excessive weight to rare events in the HIV-infected data. Compared with untreated HIV+ repertoires, healthy control repertoires had roughly threefold more distinct CDR3s and a higher Shannon diversity. Alpha-chain CDR3s from MAIT cells occurred at high frequency in healthy controls but were severely depleted in HIV+ repertoires. Processing was restricted to sixteen HIV-infected individuals, which the authors judged to be a major constraint on the generalizability of the findings. Size-matched repertoire data did not replicate the apparent post-therapy recovery of the Gini index in HIV-infected patients. Using whole blood restricted sequencing depth and prevented separating the dynamics of distinct T-cell subpopulations. The study did not determine donor HLA types. The study cohorts differed slightly in age and sex profile, but those differences did not account for the observed differences in diversity. HIV-associated CDR3s exhibited a significant reduction in frequency during therapy, whereas CMV-associated CDR3s exhibited no significant change, although the majority increased in frequency. The pairing of alpha and beta chains was not determined in the samples. Compared with controls, HIV-infected patients showed significantly different mean usage of eight alpha and eight beta V genes. HIV-infected repertoires showed significantly elevated mean Gini indices relative to controls, which possibly reflects oligoclonality.

At the junction V is shortened by 3 bases and J by 7 bases, with 18 bases in between. From cysteine to phenylalanine, the CDR3 is 16 amino acids long. The kept DNA is CDR3 alone, 48 bases in frame from the first base. This clonotype was seen repeatedly, ten times or more. There is no known antigen for this receptor. No base quality values were provided; no much bigger clone lies one nucleotide off. 500 to 600 ng RNA was reverse transcribed with SuperScript III using primers against the alpha and beta constant regions. Separate libraries for the alpha and beta chains were generated through chain-specific third strand synthesis that incorporated multiplexing indices. To avoid primer bias, the protocol used one single primer pair to amplify every rearrangement within a chain, and the protocol also attached molecular barcodes to each cDNA molecule. T4 RNA Ligase 1 joined purified cDNA to a 5' RACE adapter that carried a random hexamer and the SP2 sequencing primer site. Second strand synthesis was primed from the SP2 site with Phusion polymerase, using slow temperature ramps to favor optimal annealing. Joined together, two random hexamer sequences that had both been added before amplification formed the 12-nucleotide barcode of each molecule. A short first PCR added P5 and P7 adapter elements plus a second index, followed by an approximately 23-cycle amplification PCR with P5s and P7 primers. A total of around 27 PCR cycles were applied to the libraries, which were quantified on a Qubit, sized on a Bioanalyzer, and diluted to roughly 4.4 nM. Normalized libraries were sequenced on an Illumina MiSeq with 2 x 250 paired-end kits. Reverse transcription reactions were cleaned up on MinElute columns and eluted into approximately 10 ul Tris-Cl. Adapter ligations ran for around 25 hours at 16 degrees C and were afterwards cleaned with AMPure XP beads at a 1:1 ratio. In the source study's methods: Demultiplexed FASTQ files were processed with a modified Decombinator that output V, J, insert and barcode information. Sequences that shared a barcode but differed from the dominant sequence were treated as errors and discarded, and barcodes were clustered at Levenshtein distance 3 and counted to estimate the original cDNA molecules. The R packages ineq, vegan, igraph and RCytoscape were used for downstream analyses, together with IMGT nomenclature and CDR3 definitions. To avoid skew from clonal expansion, each TCR was counted once, and V gene usage was computed over distinct sequences. Whenever two unique CDR3 amino acid sequences within a donor differed by a single Levenshtein edit, similarity networks linked them. The authors compiled published HIV-specific CDR3s (almost 95 alpha, several hundred beta) and CMV-specific CDR3s (more than 12 alpha, over 200 beta) and searched for them in the repertoires. Random subsampling to size-matched repertoires demonstrated that the decreased diversity in patients did not result from their lower sequence numbers. TCRdb reran the public reads through fastp at Q25 and MiXCR, keeping productive beta chains. Every entry covers one CDR3 protein and lists the most common genes and DNA from its rows. The V and J calls, along with clone size, are taken from TCRdb and not from the paper's own processing. The sample profile shows about 18,000 distinct CDR3 sequences; 10% to 15% of them were found once. The top ten constitute around 10% of the sample.

Whole blood was used without cell fractionation, so all unsorted peripheral T cells were reflected in the repertoire. As controls, ten healthy donors without infection were sampled, and about 40% of the ten donors were sampled a second time around 14 weeks later. For RNA extraction, 2 to 2.5 ml of peripheral blood was collected into Tempus tubes. Residual genomic DNA was removed with the TURBO-DNase kit and globin mRNA was depleted with GLOBINclear. The V and J genes are TRBV12-3 or TRBV12-4 and TRBJ2-2; the D gene identity is not certain. The source of this sequence is an adult in good health. Input material: blood. The CDR3 reads CASSFYRFGDIGELFF. The nucleotides read TGTGCCAGCAGTTTCTACCGATTTGGCGATATCGGGGAGCTGTTTTTT.